This T cell receptor beta chain was obtained from a study of cytomegalovirus exposure and HLA in healthy donors. As to this clone: Its target is unknown. The junction and the germline gene differ at one end; a read error may be behind it. The sample holds other DNA sequences that translate to the same CDR3.

Study-wide results and limits: The majority of CMV-associated TCR beta chains were reported as apparently HLA-restricted in a later analysis. TCR beta V- and J-gene trimming was later associated with a missense DCLRE1C variant. HLA alleles showed associations with 16,951 TCR beta sequences in a later analysis, at a 0.05 false discovery rate.

It was with 60 Vbeta and 13 Jbeta primers that the PCR ran. Authors' analysis steps: Later reanalysis found 75 million to 95 million unique TCR beta chains, around 9.9 million of them shared. Repertoires were generated with immunoSEQ multiplex PCR, while TCRdb's copy carries only in-frame clones and drops some. V, J and clone size reflect that table, while D and trimming were determined from the DNA. This sample has some 130,000 clones, with around 87% found just once. This TCR came from a woman aged 25 to 39 in good health and CMV-seronegative. Sequenced sample: PBMCs.

The CDR3 region is CASRRRTASNTGELFF. CDR3 coding DNA: TGTGCCAGCAGAAGGAGGACGGCCTCGAACACTGGGGAGCTGTTTTTT. The J gene is TRBJ2-2, the V gene TRBV7-8; possibly TRBD2 for D (5 bases). Germline lookup yields CDR1 SGHVS and CDR2 FQNEAQ. The CDR3 is 16 residues long.